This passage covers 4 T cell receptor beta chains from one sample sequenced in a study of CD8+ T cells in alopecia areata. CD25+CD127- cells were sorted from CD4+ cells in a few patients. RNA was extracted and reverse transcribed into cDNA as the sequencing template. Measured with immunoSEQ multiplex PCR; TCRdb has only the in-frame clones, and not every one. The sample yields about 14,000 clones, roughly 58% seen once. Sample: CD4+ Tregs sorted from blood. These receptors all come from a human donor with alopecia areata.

The CDR3 protein is CASTPIGVGYEQYF. The CDR3 DNA reads as TGCGCCAGCACCCCGATCGGGGTTGGCTACGAGCAGTACTTC. The rearrangement joins TRBV5-1 to TRBJ2-7; possibly TRBD2 for D (5 bases). The CDR3 consists of 14 residues. Germline V gene data show CDR1 as SGHRS and CDR2 as YFSETQ. V gave up 6 bases and J gave up 3 bases, with 16 bases separating them. Together with reference TRBV5-1 and TRBJ2-7, the CDR3 gives the full variable domain: KAGVTQTPRYLIKTRGQQVTLSCSPISGHRSVSWYQQTPGQGLQFLFEYFSETQRNKGNFPGRFSGRQFSNSRSEMNVSTLELGDSALYLCASTPIGVGYEQYFGPGTRLTVT.

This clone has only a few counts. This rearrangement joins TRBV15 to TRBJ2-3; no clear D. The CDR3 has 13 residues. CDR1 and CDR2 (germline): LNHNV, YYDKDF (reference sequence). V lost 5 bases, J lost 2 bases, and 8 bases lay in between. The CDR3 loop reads CATSPRATDTQYF. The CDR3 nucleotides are TGTGCCACCAGCCCCAGAGCCACAGATACGCAGTATTTT.

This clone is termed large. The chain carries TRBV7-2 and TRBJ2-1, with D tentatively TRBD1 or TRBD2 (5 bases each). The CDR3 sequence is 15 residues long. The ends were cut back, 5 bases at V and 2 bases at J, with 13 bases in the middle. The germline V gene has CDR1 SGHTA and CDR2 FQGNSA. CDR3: CASSLRDVAYNEQFF. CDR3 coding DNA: TGTGCCAGCAGCCTCCGGGACGTAGCCTACAATGAGCAGTTCTTC.

The CDR3 DNA reads TGCAGCGGCAATACAGGGGCTGGAAACACCATATATTTT. The encoded protein is CSGNTGAGNTIYF. The gene calls are TRBV29-1 and TRBJ1-3; 7 bases fit TRBD1. V shed 7 bases, J shed 2 bases, and the junction held 5 bases outside the gene matches. This CDR3 has 13 residues. Germline values: CDR1 SQVTM, CDR2 ANQGSEA.